The clone carrying this TCR beta chain was observed many times. Its antigen remains unidentified. Isolation of CD4+ and CD8+ T cells from PBMCs was achieved by sorting. cDNA prepared by RNA extraction and subsequent reverse transcription served as the template for sequencing. Some clones are missing from TCRdb's copy, which holds only in-frame ones; the method was immunoSEQ multiplex PCR. The repertoire holds 100,000 to 130,000 clones, roughly 64% seen once, with roughly 20% in the top ten. This sample was included in a study of CD8+ T cells in alopecia areata. General observations from the study: Scalp sequencing also captures normal skin's resident alphabeta T cells. Lesional scalp, notably in alopecia totalis/universalis, had clonality above that of normal scalp.

This receptor was taken from a human donor in good health. The sequenced material came from CD8+ T cells sorted from blood.

The CDR3 sequence: CASSLTGGSNSPLHF. The DNA for the CDR3 is TGTGCCAGCAGCCTGACAGGGGGCAGTAATTCACCCCTCCACTTT. This sequence joins TRBV11-1 and TRBJ1-6; 10 bases agree with TRBD1. J was trimmed by 6 bases and V by 5 bases; bases with no gene match: 4. CDR1 SGHAT and CDR2 FQDESV come from the germline V gene (reference sequence). There are 15 residues in the CDR3.